This TCR beta chain came from a study of blood T cell repertoires in COVID-19. The V gene's germline CDR1 is SNHLY and CDR2 FYNNEI. Trimming removed 6 bases from V and 6 bases from J, with 11 bases in between. The CDR3 has 13 amino acids. TCRdb's table, derived via immunoSEQ multiplex PCR, lists solely in-frame clones and lacks some. Of about 84,000 clones detected, around 80% appear once; the ten largest clones hold 39%. This chain uses TRBV2 with TRBJ2-2, with D perhaps TRBD1 (6 bases). The source of this sequence is a man at least 80 years old with active or convalescent COVID-19. The sequenced sample consisted of peripheral blood. The DNA for the CDR3 is TGTGCCAGCAGCGCACAGGGTTCCGGGGAGCTGTTTTTT. Its protein is CASSAQGSGELFF.